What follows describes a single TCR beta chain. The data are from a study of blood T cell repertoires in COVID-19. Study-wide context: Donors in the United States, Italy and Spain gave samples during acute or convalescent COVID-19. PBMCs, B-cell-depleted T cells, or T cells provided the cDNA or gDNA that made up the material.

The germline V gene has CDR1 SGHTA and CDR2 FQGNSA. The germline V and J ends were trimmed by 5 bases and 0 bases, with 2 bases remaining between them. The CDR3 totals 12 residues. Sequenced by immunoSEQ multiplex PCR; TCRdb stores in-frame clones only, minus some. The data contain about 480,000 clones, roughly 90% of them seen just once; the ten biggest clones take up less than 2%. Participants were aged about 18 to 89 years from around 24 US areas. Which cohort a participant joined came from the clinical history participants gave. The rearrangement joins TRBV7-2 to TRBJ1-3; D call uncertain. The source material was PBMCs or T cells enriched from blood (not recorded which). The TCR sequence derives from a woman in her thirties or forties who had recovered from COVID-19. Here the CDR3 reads CASSRSGNTIYF. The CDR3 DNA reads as TGTGCCAGCAGCCGCTCTGGAAACACCATATATTTT.